The subject of this entry is one T cell receptor beta chain. This record comes from a study of blood T cell repertoires in COVID-19. Study-wide context: Both acute and convalescent COVID-19 samples were obtained from the United States, Italy and Spain. PBMCs, B-cell-depleted T cells, or T cells were the source of the cDNA or gDNA that made up the material.

Per the original data handling: Estimation of nucleated cell counts relied on the amplification of reference gene primers. The repertoire was sequenced with immunoSEQ multiplex PCR; TCRdb's copy has only in-frame clones and lacks some. D and trimming were read from the DNA, whereas the V and J calls and clone size are those reported in that table. The data hold around 150,000 clones, with 90% observed a single time. CDR1 PRHDT and CDR2 FYEKMQ come from the germline V gene (reference sequence). V was clipped by 0 bases and J by 0 bases, with 5 bases between them. The CDR3 extends over 14 amino acids. This sequence joins TRBV13 and TRBJ1-1, with D uncertain. The receptor was isolated from a man in his sixties with active or convalescent COVID-19. The sample was peripheral blood. The CDR3 protein is CASSLGQVNTEAFF. Written as DNA, the CDR3 is TGTGCCAGCAGCTTAGGCCAGGTGAACACTGAAGCTTTCTTT.